This T cell receptor beta chain comes out of a study of beta chain features in type 1 diabetes. Study summary: The patient and healthy donor groups were comparable for age, gender and cell yields. Notes on the study in general: Insertions were fewer and deletions more numerous at VDJ junctions in type 1 diabetes patients. For cells with high TCR expression, cDNA sequencing could yield over-representation. Type 1 diabetes patients had TCRB CDR3s that were shorter (moderately but significantly so) in all four CD4+ subsets.

The authors reverse transcribed all of the isolated RNA, so sequencing captured expressed TCRB transcripts. This table comes from immunoSEQ multiplex PCR, and its TCRdb copy is limited to in-frame clones, with some not included. The table records 600,000 or so clones, 9.5% to 15% of them present only once. With respect to this clone: Its antigen is undetermined.

Sorting that relied on CD45RO/CCR7/CD25/CD127/CD95/CD27 yielded CD4+ naive, central memory, regulatory and stem cell-like memory cells. The CDR3 totals 16 residues. The germline CDR1 and CDR2 sequences are GTSNPN and SVGIG (reference sequence). The V gene end was trimmed by 3 bases and the J gene end by 0 bases; junction bases not matched to a gene: 7. The clonotype comes from a man younger than 45 with type 1 diabetes. V is TRBV30 and J is TRBJ1-4; TRBD1 agrees at 7 bases. The sample consisted of naive CD4+ T cells from blood. The CDR3 loop is CAWRLRQGATNEKLFF. The CDR3 DNA is TGTGCCTGGAGATTACGACAGGGTGCAACTAATGAAAAACTGTTTTTT. Full variable domain (missing parts from reference TRBV30 and TRBJ1-4): SQTIHQWPATLVQPVGSPLSLECTVEGTSNPNLYWYRQAAGRGLQLLFYSVGIGQISSEVPQNLSASRPQDRQFILSSKKLLLSDSGFYLCAWRLRQGATNEKLFFGSGTQLSVL.